The clone carrying this TCR beta chain has more than one count but fewer than ten. Authors' processing steps: Estimation of nucleated cell counts was performed using reference gene primer amplification. This table comes from immunoSEQ multiplex PCR, and its TCRdb copy is limited to in-frame clones, with some not included. The V and J calls and the clone size are those of that table, but D and trimming were determined from the DNA. The sample has 150,000 to 200,000 clones; around 82% are singletons. These data come from a study of blood T cell repertoires in COVID-19. Overall study: From T cells, B-cell-depleted T cells, or PBMCs came the material, which was cDNA or gDNA.

Trimming cost V 4 bases and J 4 bases, with 12 bases left between them. This CDR3 region has 13 residues. Germline CDR1 reads SGHRS; CDR2 reads YFSETQ. The chain joins TRBV5-1 to TRBJ2-7; D is possibly TRBD1 (6 bases). Material for sequencing was peripheral blood. This TCR was recovered from a man aged 55-75 years with active or convalescent COVID-19. The CDR3 here is CASSMAGQYEQYF. The CDR3 region has the DNA TGCGCCAGCAGCATGGCCGGACAGTACGAGCAGTACTTC.